These 22 T cell receptor beta chains were sequenced from one sample in a study of OX40 agonist ivuxolimab in advanced cancers. TCRdb keeps only in-frame clones here, not all; method: immunoSEQ multiplex PCR. The repertoire holds approximately 18,000 clones, with 86% as singletons. This specimen was CD4+ or CD8+ T cells sorted from blood, taken in a trial of the OX40 agonist ivuxolimab. These receptors came from an adult with an advanced solid tumor such as melanoma, head and neck, liver or kidney cancer.

This clone was picked up one time. The V and J genes are TRBV7-2 and TRBJ2-1, with 9 bases aligning to TRBD2. The junction had 11 bases not matched to a gene; V was cut back by 2 bases and J by 6 bases. Looked up from germline, CDR1 is SGHTA and CDR2 is FQGNSA. This CDR3 is 17 amino acids long. The DNA for the CDR3 is TGTGCCAGCAGCTTACAGGTGCTAGCGGGGCTGTCCAATGAGCAGTTCTTC. Protein: CASSLQVLAGLSNEQFF.

This clone is medium-sized by share. This rearrangement joins TRBV27 to TRBJ1-4; the D gene is possibly TRBD1 (5 bases). The CDR3 length is 17 residues. CDR1 MNHEY and CDR2 SMNVEV come from the germline V gene (reference sequence). Between the trimmed V and J ends, which lost 5 bases and 4 bases, there was a span of 20 bases. The CDR3 reads CASSPRFKGPDNEKLFF. The CDR3 DNA reads as TGTGCCAGCAGTCCGCGATTTAAGGGGCCAGATAATGAAAAACTGTTTTTT.

This CDR3 reads CASSSRGRQPQHF. The CDR3 nucleotides are TGTGCCAGCAGCTCCAGGGGGAGGCAGCCCCAGCATTTT. The V call is TRBV7-2, the J call TRBJ1-5, with TRBD1 matching over 7 bases. Unmatched junction bases numbered 4, after V lost 4 bases and J lost 7 bases. There are 13 residues in the CDR3. From germline, CDR1 is SGHTA and CDR2 FQGNSA.

V gene TRBV7-8 combines with J gene TRBJ1-1; D is uncertain. The CDR3 contains 12 residues. The germline gives CDR1 SGHVS, CDR2 FQNEAQ. The V end was cut by 0 bases, the J end by 7 bases, with 6 bases between. CDR3 in DNA: TGTGCCAGCAGCTTAGCAAAGGATGAAGCTTTCTTT. It translates to CASSLAKDEAFF.

The chain links TRBV10-3 to TRBJ2-3; TRBD1 matches 11 bases. The junction had 4 bases not matched to a gene; V was cut back by 2 bases and J by 3 bases. Per the germline V gene, CDR1 is ENHRY and CDR2 is SYGVKD. The length of the CDR3 is 16 residues. The CDR3 reads CAISELGQGATDTQYF. In DNA form, the CDR3 reads TGTGCCATCAGTGAGCTTGGACAGGGGGCGACAGATACGCAGTATTTT.

The chain combines TRBV7-9 with TRBJ2-1; TRBD1 matches at 8 bases. Germline V lookup: CDR1 SEHNR, CDR2 FQNEAQ (reference sequence). The V segment lost 5 bases and the J segment 7 bases; nucleotides outside the gene matches: 13. The CDR3 consists of 16 residues. Written as DNA, the CDR3 is TGTGCCAGCAGCGGCACAGGGGGGAGAGGCCTGAATGAGCAGTTCTTC. Translating it yields CASSGTGGRGLNEQFF.

The chain recombines TRBV6-5 with TRBJ2-5; TRBD2 agrees at 11 bases. The V gene's germline CDR1 is MNHEY and CDR2 SVGAGI. The CDR3 length is 15 residues. Trimming cost V 3 bases and J 5 bases; bases outside gene matches: 5. Written as DNA, the CDR3 is TGTGCCAGCAGTTATAGCGGGGGGGAGGGGGAGACCCAGTACTTC. Translation gives CASSYSGGEGETQYF.

The chain carries TRBV5-1 and TRBJ1-6; D possibly corresponds to TRBD1 (5 bases). Germline-derived CDR1 and CDR2 are SGHRS and YFSETQ. Between the trimmed V and J ends, which lost 4 bases and 5 bases, there was a span of 10 bases. The CDR3 is 14 amino acids. The CDR3 sequence is CASSPGTNNSPLHF. The CDR3 DNA follows: TGCGCCAGCAGCCCCGGGACCAATAATTCACCCCTCCACTTT.

The V call is TRBV19, the J call TRBJ2-3; D not resolved. Germline assignment: CDR1 LNHDA and CDR2 SQIVND (reference sequence). The V and J ends lost 1 base and 0 bases respectively, with 2 bases between them. The CDR3 is made up of 13 amino acids. The CDR3 region is CASSIGSTDTQYF. CDR3 in DNA: TGTGCCAGTAGTATAGGCAGCACAGATACGCAGTATTTT.

The genes are TRBV9 and TRBJ1-2; 8 positions match TRBD1. The junction had 18 bases not matched to a gene; V was cut back by 3 bases and J by 5 bases. CDR1 is SGDLS, CDR2 YYNGEE, per germline. This CDR3 comprises 18 residues. The CDR3 region has the DNA TGTGCCAGCAGCGCGCCTAGACCGGGACAGGCTTTGATGTATGGCTACACCTTC. It encodes CASSAPRPGQALMYGYTF.

This chain joins TRBV29-1 and TRBJ2-2, with 7 positions matching TRBD2. The CDR3 has 14 residues. Per germline, CDR1 SQVTM and CDR2 ANQGSEA. V lost 6 bases and J lost 3; bases outside the gene matches: 7. In nucleotides, the CDR3 is TGCAGCGTAGCGCGGGAGAGCCACACCGGGGAGCTGTTTTTT. Amino acids: CSVARESHTGELFF.

The DNA for the CDR3 is TGTGCCAGCAGAAAGAACAGGGCGCTGTGGGAGACCCAGTACTTC. Translated: CASRKNRALWETQYF. The chain joins TRBV21-1 to TRBJ2-5; TRBD1, as called in the table, went unchecked against the DNA. TRBV21-1 counts as a pseudogene. The CDR3 runs to 15 residues.

The rearrangement joins TRBV6-5 to TRBJ2-1; 7 positions match TRBD2. V was clipped by 0 bases and J by 8 bases; unmatched bases: 7. This CDR3 comprises 15 residues. Looked up from germline, CDR1 is MNHEY and CDR2 is SVGAGI. The CDR3: CASSYSGSGNHEQFF. For the CDR3, the DNA is TGTGCCAGCAGTTACTCGGGGAGCGGGAACCATGAGCAGTTCTTC.

The chain combines TRBV5-1 with TRBJ2-3; D call uncertain. The V end was cut by 1 base, the J end by 2 bases, with 8 bases between. Germline lookup yields CDR1 SGHRS and CDR2 YFSETQ. The CDR3 has 14 residues. DNA of the CDR3: TGCGCCAGCAGCTTGTGGCGGTACACAGATACGCAGTATTTT. It yields the protein CASSLWRYTDTQYF.

This chain connects TRBV27 to TRBJ1-4, with TRBD1 matching 9 bases. Trimming at V came to 0 bases and at J to 7 bases, leaving 9 bases not matched to a gene. This CDR3 is built from 17 residues. Germline V gene sequence: CDR1 MNHEY, CDR2 SMNVEV (reference sequence). In DNA, the CDR3 is TGTGCCAGCAGTTTATCAGAAACAGGGGGCTGGGGTGAAAAACTGTTTTTT. Translating gives CASSLSETGGWGEKLFF.

The V and J genes are TRBV30 and TRBJ2-7, with D perhaps TRBD2 (5 bases). In germline, CDR1 is GTSNPN, CDR2 SVGIG (reference sequence). Deletions cut 3 bases from V and 0 bases from J, with 6 bases between. This CDR3 contains 12 residues. Written as DNA, the CDR3 is TGTGCCTGGAGAGGGAGCTCCTACGAGCAGTACTTC. It yields the protein CAWRGSSYEQYF.

This clone was counted once. This chain connects TRBV7-3 to TRBJ2-5; 7 bases line up with TRBD2. The end of the DNA is better explained by TRBJ2-7, so the J call may be wrong. Germline loops: CDR1 SGHTA, CDR2 FQGTGA. The CDR3 is 13 amino acids. CDR3 amino acids: CASSDEAGAEQYF. CDR3 bases: TGTGCCAGCAGCGATGAGGCGGGAGCCGAGCAGTACTTC.

This chain connects TRBV5-8 to TRBJ2-2, with a possible D match to TRBD1 (5 bases). Trimming left V 0 bases short and J 6 bases short, with 12 bases between. This CDR3 is 15 amino acids long. The germline V gene has CDR1 SGHTS and CDR2 YDEGEE. CDR3 amino acids: CASSLVRRAAGELFF. In DNA form, the CDR3 reads TGTGCCAGCAGCTTGGTGCGCAGGGCCGCCGGGGAGCTGTTTTTT.

The chain couples TRBV29-1 to TRBJ2-7; D ambiguous. This CDR3 spans 12 amino acids. V dropped 5 bases and J dropped 1 base, with 9 bases sitting between them. Germline CDR1 SQVTM, CDR2 ANQGSEA. The CDR3 spells CSVYDGSYEQYF. CDR3 DNA sequence: TGCAGCGTTTACGACGGGTCCTACGAGCAGTACTTC.

This chain links TRBV5-1 with TRBJ2-7, with a weak D call TRBD2 (6 bases). Germline V gene data show CDR1 as SGHRS and CDR2 as YFSETQ. V lost 0 bases to trimming and J lost 1 base, with 11 bases between them. There are 15 residues in the CDR3. CDR3 protein: CASSLETSPSYEQYF. The DNA for the CDR3 is TGCGCCAGCAGCTTGGAGACTAGTCCATCCTACGAGCAGTACTTC.

This clone is medium-sized (0.01 to 0.1%) within its sample. The chain joins TRBV27 to TRBJ1-4; unclear D gene. CDR1 and CDR2 (germline): MNHEY, SMNVEV (reference sequence). The V gene lost 6 bases and the J gene lost 6 bases, with 11 bases spanning the gap. The length of the CDR3 is 13 residues. CDR3 protein: CASRSENHEKLFF. DNA for the CDR3: TGTGCCAGCAGGTCGGAAAACCATGAAAAACTGTTTTTT.

The genes are TRBV7-9 and TRBJ2-2; possible D gene TRBD1, 5 bases. Germline V gene lookup returns CDR1 SEHNR and CDR2 FQNEAQ (reference sequence). With 2 bases removed from V and 3 bases from J, the gap between germline ends came to 13 bases. CDR3 length equals 16 residues. The CDR3 nucleotides read TGTGCCAGCAGCTTATGGGGCAATTCGGACACCGGGGAGCTGTTTTTT. Translation gives CASSLWGNSDTGELFF.